This TCR beta chain is drawn from a study of T cell responses to AZD1222 COVID-19 vaccine. Only one count was recorded for this clone. Its antigen is currently unknown. The germline V gene has CDR1 SEHNR and CDR2 FQNEAQ (reference sequence). This CDR3 is built from 16 residues. V lost 1 base, J lost 8 bases, and 18 bases lay in between. Findings of the study overall: White British ancestry dominated among donors, who included more females, and clonal diversity was possibly underestimated. Baseline seropositivity characterized only a handful of AZD1222 recipients. With two AZD1222 doses given, Spike-specific TCR breadth and depth both rose.

Generated by immunoSEQ multiplex PCR, the TCRdb table keeps only in-frame clones and is missing some. This sample has 100,000 to 150,000 clones; roughly 88% occur once, and the top ten carry approximately 4.5%. The source is an adult in good health. Here the sequenced sample was peripheral blood, taken on day 0 of MenACWY control vaccination. This chain uses TRBV7-9 with TRBJ2-1; TRBD1 might be the D (5 bases). CDR3 sequence: CASSLVGRANFDEQFF. The CDR3 DNA sequence: TGTGCCAGCAGCTTAGTGGGCAGGGCTAATTTCGATGAGCAGTTCTTC.